The 20 T cell receptor beta chains given below trace back to one sample, sequenced in a study of blood T cell repertoires in COVID-19. Sequenced by immunoSEQ multiplex PCR; TCRdb stores in-frame clones only, minus some. The table has about 160,000 clones, roughly 85% seen once. The specimen sequenced was PBMCs or T cells enriched from blood (not recorded which). These receptors originate from a man aged 60-69 years who had recovered from COVID-19.

The chain joins TRBV28 to TRBJ2-2; 8 bases are shared with TRBD1. Germline trimming cut 6 bases from V and 0 bases from J; bases unmatched to any gene: 12. Looked up from germline, CDR1 is MDHEN and CDR2 is SYDVKM. CDR3 size: 18 residues. The CDR3 DNA reads TGTGCCAGCAGCCCATGGGGGCAGGGGGCATCGAACACCGGGGAGCTGTTTTTT. This encodes CASSPWGQGASNTGELFF. The full variable domain, in which reference TRBV28 and TRBJ2-2 provide the parts outside the CDR3, is DVKVTQSSRYLVKRTGEKVFLECVQDMDHENMFWYRQDPGLGLRLIYFSYDVKMKEKGDIPEGYSVSREKKERFSLILESASTNQTSMYLCASSPWGQGASNTGELFFGEGSRLTVL.

V is TRBV5-4 and J is TRBJ1-3; 7 bases map to TRBD1. Looked up from germline, CDR1 is SGHNT and CDR2 is YYREEE (reference sequence). The CDR3 spans 16 residues. The V gene end was trimmed by 4 bases and the J gene end by 0 bases; junction bases not matched to a gene: 7. The CDR3: CASSHGTAISGNTIYF. The DNA of the CDR3 is TGTGCCAGCAGCCACGGGACAGCGATCTCTGGAAACACCATATATTTT.

The J gene is TRBJ1-5, the V gene TRBV28; no reliable D call. The CDR3 totals 12 residues. The V gene lost 3 bases and the J gene lost 7 bases, with 7 bases spanning the gap. Looked up from germline, CDR1 is MDHEN and CDR2 is SYDVKM. CDR3 protein: CASSFGKQPQHF. The CDR3 region has the DNA TGTGCCAGCAGTTTCGGGAAGCAGCCCCAGCATTTT. The whole variable domain, filled in from reference TRBV28 and TRBJ1-5, reads DVKVTQSSRYLVKRTGEKVFLECVQDMDHENMFWYRQDPGLGLRLIYFSYDVKMKEKGDIPEGYSVSREKKERFSLILESASTNQTSMYLCASSFGKQPQHFGDGTRLSIL.

The chain recombines TRBV7-8 with TRBJ2-1; TRBD1 agrees at 7 bases. In germline, CDR1 is SGHVS, CDR2 FQNEAQ. The V segment lost 5 bases and the J segment 6 bases; nucleotides outside the gene matches: 10. The CDR3 contains 15 residues. The CDR3 loop is CASSAPGQSLNEQFF. The CDR3 DNA reads TGTGCCAGCAGCGCCCCGGGACAGTCCCTCAATGAGCAGTTCTTC. Full variable domain (missing parts from reference TRBV7-8 and TRBJ2-1): GAGVSQSPRYKVAKRGQDVALRCDPISGHVSLFWYQQALGQGPEFLTYFQNEAQLDKSGLPSDRFFAERPEGSVSTLKIQRTQQEDSAVYLCASSAPGQSLNEQFFGPGTRLTVL.

This sequence joins TRBV2 and TRBJ2-1; 8 nucleotides align to TRBD1. Germline V gives CDR1 SNHLY, CDR2 FYNNEI. After removal of 7 bases from V and 3 bases from J, the junction contained 2 bases not matched to a gene. This CDR3 spans 13 amino acids. The CDR3 DNA reads TGTGCCAGCAAGGACAGGGTCTACAATGAGCAGTTCTTC. Its protein product is CASKDRVYNEQFF.

The CDR3, as DNA: TGTGCCAGCAGCCAAGTGCTGCGGGGGGGCCCGGGTGAGCAGTTCTTC. Translated: CASSQVLRGGPGEQFF. This rearrangement joins TRBV3-1 (or the pseudogene TRBV3-2) to TRBJ2-1; 9 positions match TRBD2. V shed 1 base and J 9 bases; nucleotides not matched to a gene: 10. This CDR3 is built from 16 residues. In germline, CDR1 is LGHDT, CDR2 YNNKEL (reference sequence).

The chain carries TRBV28 and TRBJ1-1, with no clear D. Germline V lookup: CDR1 MDHEN, CDR2 SYDVKM. The CDR3 loop spans 11 amino acids. V was clipped by 7 bases and J by 10 bases, with 13 bases between them. The CDR3 loop reads CASTTGGRAFF. The CDR3 nucleotides are TGTGCCAGCACCACGGGAGGGAGAGCTTTCTTT.

V is TRBV11-3 and J is TRBJ1-1; D gene ambiguous. Germline assignment: CDR1 SGHNT and CDR2 YENEEA. The CDR3 sequence is 12 residues long. The V gene lost 5 bases and the J gene lost 7 bases, with 11 bases spanning the gap. CDR3: CASSHGEVEAFF. In DNA, the CDR3 is TGTGCCAGCAGCCACGGGGAAGTTGAAGCTTTCTTT.

In its sample, this clone was seen once. The V gene is TRBV2, the J gene TRBJ2-7; TRBD1 aligns across 10 bases. The CDR3 is 16 residues long. V lost 3 bases to trimming and J lost 1 base; unmatched junction nucleotides: 6. CDR1 is SNHLY, CDR2 FYNNEI, per germline. This chain's CDR3 is CASSDLRTGGSYEQYF. The CDR3, as DNA: TGTGCCAGCAGTGATCTCCGGACAGGGGGTTCCTACGAGCAGTACTTC.

The CDR3 region has the DNA TGTGCTAGTGGCCAACAGGGTCTGAATCAGCCCCAGCATTTT. Translating it yields CASGQQGLNQPQHF. The V and J genes are TRBV12-5 and TRBJ1-5, with D possibly TRBD1 on 6 matching bases. The V gene's germline CDR1 is LGHNT and CDR2 FRNRAP. V gave up 6 bases and J gave up 4 bases, with 13 bases separating them. This CDR3 is 14 amino acids long.

CDR3 bases: TGTGCCAGCAGATCACAGGGTAACAATCAGCCCCAGCATTTT. It translates to CASRSQGNNQPQHF. The chain has TRBV28 and TRBJ1-5; perhaps TRBD1 as D (6 bases). Germline CDR1 is MDHEN and CDR2 is SYDVKM. Trimming took 6 bases from V and 3 from J, leaving 12 bases between them. This CDR3 has 14 amino acids. The full variable domain, rest sourced from reference TRBV28 and TRBJ1-5, is DVKVTQSSRYLVKRTGEKVFLECVQDMDHENMFWYRQDPGLGLRLIYFSYDVKMKEKGDIPEGYSVSREKKERFSLILESASTNQTSMYLCASRSQGNNQPQHFGDGTRLSIL.

The V and J genes are TRBV11-2 and TRBJ2-2, with 11 bases identical to TRBD2. Trimming removed 4 bases from V and 6 bases from J; junction bases left unmatched: 1. The CDR3 loop spans 14 amino acids. CDR1 and CDR2 (germline): SGHAT, FQNNGV. The CDR3 DNA reads TGTGCCAGCAGCTATAGCGGGGGGGCCGGGGAGCTGTTTTTT. It specifies CASSYSGGAGELFF.

The chain employs TRBV19 and TRBJ2-3; no firm D call. The ends were cut back, 6 bases at V and 0 bases at J, with 13 bases in the middle. This CDR3 is 15 amino acids long. Looked up from germline, CDR1 is LNHDA and CDR2 is SQIVND (reference sequence). The CDR3 DNA reads as TGTGCCAGTAGGAAGGCCGAGGCTAGCACAGATACGCAGTATTTT. It is translated as CASRKAEASTDTQYF.

The chain combines TRBV6-9 with TRBJ2-7; 12 bases fit TRBD1. Unmatched junction bases numbered 3, after V lost 3 bases and J lost 6 bases. Germline V gene lookup returns CDR1 MNHGY and CDR2 SVAAGI. The length of the CDR3 is 14 residues. CDR3: CASSYRDRGLEQYF. The CDR3 coding sequence is TGTGCCAGCAGTTACCGGGACAGGGGGCTCGAGCAGTACTTC.

The chain carries TRBV4-2 and TRBJ2-7, with 8 bases aligning to TRBD1. Germline V gene data show CDR1 as LGHNA and CDR2 as YNFKEQ. V lost 4 bases, J lost 0 bases, and 5 bases stayed unmatched. CDR3 size: 15 residues. This CDR3 is CASSRTGTGSYEQYF. In DNA form, the CDR3 reads TGTGCCAGCAGCCGAACCGGGACAGGCTCCTACGAGCAGTACTTC.

This clone was seen a single time. This chain links TRBV2 with TRBJ2-7; possible D gene TRBD2, 6 bases. Germline CDR1 SNHLY, CDR2 FYNNEI. The CDR3 is 16 amino acids. Trimming shortened V by 2 bases and J by 2 bases, and 16 bases separated the two germline ends. CDR3 sequence (DNA): TGTGCCAGCAGTGAAAGGGGCGGAGGGTTCACCTACGAGCAGTACTTC. It is translated as CASSERGGGFTYEQYF.

This clone was observed once. The chain couples TRBV27 to TRBJ1-6, with TRBD1 matching over 12 bases. The J segment lost 7 bases and the V segment lost 5 bases, leaving 0 bases of the junction unmatched. The CDR3 sequence is 14 residues long. Per germline, CDR1 MNHEY and CDR2 SMNVEV (reference sequence). The CDR3 DNA reads as TGTGCCAGCAGTGGGACAGGGGGCAATTCACCCCTCCACTTT. Its translation: CASSGTGGNSPLHF.

The V gene is TRBV27, the J gene TRBJ2-1; 7 bases agree with TRBD2. Germline V CDR1 and CDR2: MNHEY, SMNVEV (reference sequence). The J segment lost 2 bases and the V segment lost 4 bases, leaving 5 bases of the junction unmatched. There are 15 residues in the CDR3. CDR3: CASSWREYPYNEQFF. As DNA, the CDR3 is TGTGCCAGCAGTTGGCGGGAGTACCCCTACAATGAGCAGTTCTTC.

This chain links TRBV11-2 with TRBJ2-2, with a weak D call TRBD1 (6 bases). V lost 4 bases, J lost 7 bases, and 7 bases lay in between. Per the germline V gene, CDR1 is SGHAT and CDR2 is FQNNGV. The CDR3 length is 12 residues. Here the CDR3 DNA reads TGTGCCAGCAGCTCAGGGGTCGGGGAGCTGTTTTTT. This codes for CASSSGVGELFF. Using reference TRBV11-2 and TRBJ2-2 for the parts outside the CDR3, the full variable domain is EAGVAQSPRYKIIEKRQSVAFWCNPISGHATLYWYQQILGQGPKLLIQFQNNGVVDDSQLPKDRFSAERLKGVDSTLKIQPAKLEDSAVYLCASSSGVGELFFGEGSRLTVL.

V and J are TRBV2 and TRBJ2-3; D is unclear. Trimming left V 3 bases short and J 2 bases short, with 9 bases between. The CDR3 runs 14 residues. Germline CDR1 reads SNHLY; CDR2 reads FYNNEI. Written as DNA, the CDR3 is TGTGCCAGCAGTGATAGTAGCCCCACAGATACGCAGTATTTT. It specifies CASSDSSPTDTQYF.